The clone carrying this T cell receptor (beta chain) appeared a few times. Its target is unknown. V shed 6 bases, J shed 4 bases, and the junction held 7 bases outside the gene matches. Germline-derived CDR1 and CDR2 are LNHDA and SQIVND (reference sequence). This CDR3 is 15 amino acids long. This sample is part of a study of T cells in Graves' hyperthyroidism and ophthalmopathy. There were TCR beta CDR3 regions amplified from RNA transcripts. The HTBI set primed first-round TCR CDR3 RT-PCR. TCRdb redid the calling of the multiplex PCR reads with MiXCR, one entry per CDR3 protein. The sample carries a few hundred thousand distinct CDR3 sequences, approximately 14% recorded once. The study's findings and limits: In blood, most of the thyroid clonotypes expanded above 0.001 were also present.

Patients were aged 18 to 65, had disease duration under 2 months, and had newly diagnosed hyperthyroidism. What was sequenced was blood. This chain joins TRBV19 and TRBJ2-1; 9 bases map to TRBD2. The source is a woman under 40 with Graves' hyperthyroidism. The CDR3 nucleotides are TGTGCCAGTAGGGGCTCTAGCGGGGTTTACAATGAGCAGTTCTTC. Translation: CASRGSSGVYNEQFF.